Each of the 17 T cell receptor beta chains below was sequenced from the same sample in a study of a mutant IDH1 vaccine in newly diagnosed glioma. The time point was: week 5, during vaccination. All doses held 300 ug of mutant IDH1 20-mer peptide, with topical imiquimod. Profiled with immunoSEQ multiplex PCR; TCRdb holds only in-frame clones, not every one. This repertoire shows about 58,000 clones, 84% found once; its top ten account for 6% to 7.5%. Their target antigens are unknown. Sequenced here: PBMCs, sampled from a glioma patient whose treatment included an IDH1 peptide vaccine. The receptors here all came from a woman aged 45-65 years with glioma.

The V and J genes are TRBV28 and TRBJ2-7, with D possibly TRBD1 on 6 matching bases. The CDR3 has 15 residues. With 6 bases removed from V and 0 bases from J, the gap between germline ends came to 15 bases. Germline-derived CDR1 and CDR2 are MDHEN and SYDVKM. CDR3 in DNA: TGTGCCAGCAGCCCTACAGGGCCGAGCTCCTACGAGCAGTACTTC. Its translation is CASSPTGPSSYEQYF.

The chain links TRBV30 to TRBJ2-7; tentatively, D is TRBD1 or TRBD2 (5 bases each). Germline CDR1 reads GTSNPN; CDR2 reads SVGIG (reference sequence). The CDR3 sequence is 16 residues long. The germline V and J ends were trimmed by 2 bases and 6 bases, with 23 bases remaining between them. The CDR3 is CAWSSHSGTRGSEQYF. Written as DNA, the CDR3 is TGTGCCTGGAGTTCACACTCCGGGACCCGAGGGTCCGAGCAGTACTTC. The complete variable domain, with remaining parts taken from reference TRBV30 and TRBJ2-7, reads SQTIHQWPATLVQPVGSPLSLECTVEGTSNPNLYWYRQAAGRGLQLLFYSVGIGQISSEVPQNLSASRPQDRQFILSSKKLLLSDSGFYLCAWSSHSGTRGSEQYFGPGTRLTVT.

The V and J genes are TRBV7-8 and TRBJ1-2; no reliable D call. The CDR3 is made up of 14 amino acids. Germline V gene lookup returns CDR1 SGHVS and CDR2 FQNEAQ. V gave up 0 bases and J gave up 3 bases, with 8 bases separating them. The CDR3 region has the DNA TGTGCCAGCAGCTTAGCGGGGAAGCACTATGGCTACACCTTC. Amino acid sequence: CASSLAGKHYGYTF. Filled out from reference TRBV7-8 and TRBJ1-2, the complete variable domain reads GAGVSQSPRYKVAKRGQDVALRCDPISGHVSLFWYQQALGQGPEFLTYFQNEAQLDKSGLPSDRFFAERPEGSVSTLKIQRTQQEDSAVYLCASSLAGKHYGYTFGSGTRLTVV.

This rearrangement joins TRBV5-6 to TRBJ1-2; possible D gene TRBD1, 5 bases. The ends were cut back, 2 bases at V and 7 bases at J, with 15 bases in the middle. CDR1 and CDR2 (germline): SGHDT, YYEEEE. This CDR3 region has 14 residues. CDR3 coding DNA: TGTGCCAGCAGCTTAATGAGGCAGGGCAGTGGCTACACCTTC. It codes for CASSLMRQGSGYTF.

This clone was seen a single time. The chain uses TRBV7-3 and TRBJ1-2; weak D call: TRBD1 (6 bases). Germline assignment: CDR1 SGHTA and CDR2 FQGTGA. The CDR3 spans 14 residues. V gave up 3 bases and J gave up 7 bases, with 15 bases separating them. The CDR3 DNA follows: TGTGCCAGCAGCTTTGCCCCAGGGGCGGCTGGCTACACCTTC. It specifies CASSFAPGAAGYTF.

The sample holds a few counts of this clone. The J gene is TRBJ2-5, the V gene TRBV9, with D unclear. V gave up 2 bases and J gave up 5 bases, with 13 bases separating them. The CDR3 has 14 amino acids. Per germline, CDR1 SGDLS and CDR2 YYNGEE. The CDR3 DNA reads TGTGCCAGCAGCGTCCCGGGCCCCGTGGAGACCCAGTACTTC. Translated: CASSVPGPVETQYF.

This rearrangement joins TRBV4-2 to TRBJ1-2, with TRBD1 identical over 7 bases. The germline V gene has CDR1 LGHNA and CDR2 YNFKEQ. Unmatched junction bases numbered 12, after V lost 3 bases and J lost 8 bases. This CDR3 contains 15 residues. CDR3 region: CASSQSTGRFVGYTF. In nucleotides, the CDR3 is TGTGCCAGCAGCCAGTCGACAGGGCGCTTCGTCGGCTACACCTTC.

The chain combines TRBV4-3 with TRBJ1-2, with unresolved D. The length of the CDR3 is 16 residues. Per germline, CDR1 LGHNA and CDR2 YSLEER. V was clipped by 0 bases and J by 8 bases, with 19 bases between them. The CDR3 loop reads CASSQEVQLLRAGYTF. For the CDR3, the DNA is TGCGCCAGCAGCCAAGAAGTACAATTACTTCGAGCGGGCTACACCTTC.

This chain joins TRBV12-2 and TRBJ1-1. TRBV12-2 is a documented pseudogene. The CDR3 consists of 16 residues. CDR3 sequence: CASRFAPRGRDTEAFF. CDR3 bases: TGTGCAAGTCGCTTTGCCCCCAGGGGGAGGGACACTGAAGCTTTCTTT.

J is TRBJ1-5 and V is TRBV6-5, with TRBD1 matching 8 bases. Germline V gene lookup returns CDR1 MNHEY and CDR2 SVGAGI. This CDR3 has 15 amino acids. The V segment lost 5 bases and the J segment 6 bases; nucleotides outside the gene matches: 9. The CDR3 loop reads CASSNLDRVGQPQHF. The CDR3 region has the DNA TGTGCCAGCAGTAACCTGGACAGGGTTGGTCAGCCCCAGCATTTT.

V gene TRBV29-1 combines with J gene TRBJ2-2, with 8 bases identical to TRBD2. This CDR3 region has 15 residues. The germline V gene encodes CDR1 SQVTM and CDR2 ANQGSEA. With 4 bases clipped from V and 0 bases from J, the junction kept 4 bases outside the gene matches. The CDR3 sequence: CSVASGGTNTGELFF. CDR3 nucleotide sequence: TGCAGCGTTGCAAGCGGGGGCACGAACACCGGGGAGCTGTTTTTT.

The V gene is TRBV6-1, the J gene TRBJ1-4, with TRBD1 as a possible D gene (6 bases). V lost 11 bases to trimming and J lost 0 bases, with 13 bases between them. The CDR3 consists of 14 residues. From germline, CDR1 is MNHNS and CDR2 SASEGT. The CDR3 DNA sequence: TGTGCCTCCGGACAGAGCGCAACTAATGAAAAACTGTTTTTT. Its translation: CASGQSATNEKLFF.

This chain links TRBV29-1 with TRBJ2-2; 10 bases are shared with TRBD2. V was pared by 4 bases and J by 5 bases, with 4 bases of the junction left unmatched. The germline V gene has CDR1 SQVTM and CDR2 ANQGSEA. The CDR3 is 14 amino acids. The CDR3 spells CSVVGSGGTGELFF. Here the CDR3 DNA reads TGCAGCGTTGTAGGTAGCGGGGGGACCGGGGAGCTGTTTTTT.

CDR3 coding DNA: TGTGCCAGTATCCCCTCGGGGGGGGGATTCTACGAGCAGTACTTC. Its translation: CASIPSGGGFYEQYF. This sequence joins TRBV19 and TRBJ2-7; TRBD2 aligns across 8 bases. Looked up from germline, CDR1 is LNHDA and CDR2 is SQIVND (reference sequence). The V and J ends lost 7 bases and 3 bases, in that order; junction bases with no gene match: 11. CDR3 length equals 15 residues. The full variable domain, in which reference TRBV19 and TRBJ2-7 provide the parts outside the CDR3, is DGGITQSPKYLFRKEGQNVTLSCEQNLNHDAMYWYRQDPGQGLRLIYYSQIVNDFQKGDIAEGYSVSREKKESFPLTVTSAQKNPTAFYLCASIPSGGGFYEQYFGPGTRLTVT.

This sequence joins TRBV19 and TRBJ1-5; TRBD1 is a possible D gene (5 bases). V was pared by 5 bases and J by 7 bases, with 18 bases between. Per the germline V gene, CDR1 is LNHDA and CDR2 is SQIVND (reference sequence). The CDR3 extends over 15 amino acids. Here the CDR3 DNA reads TGTGCCAGTAGTCCGAGATTAGGGGTGGAGCAGCCCCAGCATTTT. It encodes CASSPRLGVEQPQHF. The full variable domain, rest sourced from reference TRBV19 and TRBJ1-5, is DGGITQSPKYLFRKEGQNVTLSCEQNLNHDAMYWYRQDPGQGLRLIYYSQIVNDFQKGDIAEGYSVSREKKESFPLTVTSAQKNPTAFYLCASSPRLGVEQPQHFGDGTRLSIL.

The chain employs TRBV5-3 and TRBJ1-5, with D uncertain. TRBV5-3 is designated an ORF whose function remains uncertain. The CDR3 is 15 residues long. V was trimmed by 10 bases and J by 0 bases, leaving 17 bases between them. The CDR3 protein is CAGLDRSYSNQPQHF. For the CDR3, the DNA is TGTGCCGGCCTAGATCGTTCCTATAGCAATCAGCCCCAGCATTTT.

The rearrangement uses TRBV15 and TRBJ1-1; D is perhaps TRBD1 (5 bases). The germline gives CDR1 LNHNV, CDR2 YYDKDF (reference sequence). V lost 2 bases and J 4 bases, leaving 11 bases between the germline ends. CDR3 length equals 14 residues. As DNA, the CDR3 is TGTGCCACCAGCAGATCAGGGCTGAGCACTGAAGCTTTCTTT. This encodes CATSRSGLSTEAFF.